This TCR beta chain stems from a study of T cell changes during pregnancy in multiple sclerosis. Produced via immunoSEQ multiplex PCR; TCRdb's table is partial and in-frame only. The sample has 75,000 to 80,000 clones, about 94% seen once. Per the germline V gene, CDR1 is MGHRA and CDR2 is YSYEKL. V was pared by 0 bases and J by 3 bases, with 15 bases between. The CDR3 is made up of 17 amino acids. Material: peripheral blood, obtained in the second trimester of pregnancy. The V and J genes are TRBV4-1 and TRBJ1-3; maybe TRBD1 (5 bases). The TCR was taken from a female donor in good health, enrolled as a control in a pregnancy study. CDR3 residues: CASSQEIGRGGGNTIYF. As DNA, the CDR3 is TGCGCCAGCAGCCAAGAGATCGGGAGGGGAGGTGGAAACACCATATATTTT.